Listed below are T cell receptor beta chains from one sample, sequenced in a study of T cells in Graves' hyperthyroidism and ophthalmopathy. TCRdb itself ran the multiplex PCR reads through MiXCR, one entry per CDR3 protein. The sample has around 400,000 distinct CDR3 sequences; more than 15% are singletons. Sequences were obtained from blood. These receptors were taken from a woman between 18 and 29 years old with Graves' hyperthyroidism that later progressed to Graves' ophthalmopathy. Both conserved end residues are trimmed from each CDR3. Fields, in order: J gene, V gene, CDR3 protein.

TRBJ2-1 | TRBV27 | ASSLSLAGANEQF
TRBJ2-3 | TRBV5-1 | ASSLLVLAGGGTDTQY
TRBJ1-2 | TRBV10-3 | AIRTPGGNYGYT
TRBJ1-5 | TRBV28 | ARSVVRPQH
TRBJ2-1 | TRBV6-5 | ASSYTGGSNEQF
TRBJ2-7 | TRBV11-2 | ASSLLRDYEQY
TRBJ2-7 | TRBV11-2 | ASSRYPPSGTYEQY
TRBJ2-7 | TRBV29-1 | SVGTSDSYEQY
TRBJ2-7 | TRBV6-1 | ASNPGDGSYEQY
TRBJ2-5 | TRBV18 | ASSQSSGSLETQY
TRBJ1-2 | TRBV4-1 | ASSQDRNGYT
TRBJ1-3 | TRBV20-1 | SARSPSQAYGNTIY
TRBJ1-4 | TRBV12-3/TRBV12-4 | ASSIGGEKLF
TRBJ2-2 | TRBV6-4 | ASSEAGTNTGELF
TRBJ2-1 | TRBV12-3/TRBV12-4 | ASSDSGPSGRLDEQF
TRBJ2-1 | TRBV5-4 | ASSPPGRNEQF
TRBJ2-2 | TRBV6-5 | ASSYPGMGTGELF
TRBJ2-7 | TRBV11-2 | ASSLAVEWSSYEQY
TRBJ2-3 | TRBV27 | ASSLSGRGTDTQY
TRBJ2-1 | TRBV19 | ARGTSGYNEQF
TRBJ2-1 | TRBV20-1 | SARDEAGAVYNEQF
TRBJ2-3 | TRBV7-3 | ASSKTGSGTDTQY
TRBJ2-1 | TRBV15 | ATSREWGSSYNEQF
TRBJ2-3 | TRBV28 | ASSFGSTDTQY
TRBJ2-7 | TRBV20-1 | SARDLSYEQH
TRBJ1-1 | TRBV11-2 | ASSLLMNTEAF
TRBJ2-7 | TRBV5-1 | ASSLARTGDSYEQY
TRBJ2-3 | TRBV20-1 | SARGGGGMVADTQY
TRBJ2-5 | TRBV18 | ASSPRAGQETQY
TRBJ2-3 | TRBV13 | ASSFGSFSGRRHTQY
TRBJ2-7 | TRBV5-4 | ASSTPLGVGYEQY
TRBJ1-4 | TRBV6-5 | ASSYGTLNEKLF
TRBJ2-7 | TRBV28 | ASRSPGALSYEQY
TRBJ2-7 | TRBV6-5 | ASSYSTVFRAGALSYEQY
TRBJ2-7 | TRBV29-1 | SVVGGSSYEQY
TRBJ2-7 | TRBV3-1 | ASSQENRELEYEQY
TRBJ2-5 | TRBV24-1 | ATNQGRGGPETQY